Following are 17 T cell receptor beta chains from one sample sequenced in a study of B cell selection in AIRE deficiency. Regulatory T cells were sorted as CD4+CD25hiCD127low/negative. Some clones are missing from TCRdb's copy, which holds only in-frame ones; the method was immunoSEQ multiplex PCR. The table lists about 26,000 clones, approximately 90% of them singletons. Sequenced input: CD4+CD25+ Tregs sorted from PBMCs. The source is a human donor in good health.

This chain uses TRBV14 with TRBJ1-2, with 10 bases fitting TRBD1. With 3 bases clipped from V and 0 bases from J, the junction kept 1 base outside the gene matches. CDR3 length: 15 residues. Per germline, CDR1 SGHDN and CDR2 FVKESK. CDR3 in amino acids: CASSQTGGSNYGYTF. The CDR3, as DNA: TGTGCCAGCAGCCAGACAGGGGGCTCTAACTATGGCTACACCTTC.

V gene TRBV2 combines with J gene TRBJ1-1; D is unclear. Deletions cut 6 bases from V and 3 bases from J, with 14 bases between. The germline V gene has CDR1 SNHLY and CDR2 FYNNEI. There are 14 residues in the CDR3. The CDR3 DNA reads as TGTGCCAGCAGGGCGGAGCAGGACGACACTGAAGCTTTCTTT. It yields the protein CASRAEQDDTEAFF.

The chain uses TRBV19 and TRBJ1-5; possible D gene TRBD1, 5 bases. CDR3 length: 13 residues. CDR1 and CDR2 (germline): LNHDA, SQIVND (reference sequence). The V gene lost 2 bases and the J gene lost 5 bases, with 7 bases spanning the gap. This CDR3 reads CASSILGDQPQHF. The CDR3 DNA reads as TGTGCCAGTAGTATATTGGGGGATCAGCCCCAGCATTTT. Variable domain in full (rest from reference TRBV19 and TRBJ1-5): DGGITQSPKYLFRKEGQNVTLSCEQNLNHDAMYWYRQDPGQGLRLIYYSQIVNDFQKGDIAEGYSVSREKKESFPLTVTSAQKNPTAFYLCASSILGDQPQHFGDGTRLSIL.

A single count supports this clone. This chain joins TRBV23-1 and TRBJ1-2; the D is unclear. TRBV23-1 has ORF status, its function being uncertain. The V end was cut by 8 bases, the J end by 5 bases, with 30 bases between. There are 18 residues in the CDR3. CDR3: CASALRVYRAPGIYGYTF. In nucleotides, the CDR3 is TGCGCCAGCGCCCTCCGAGTCTATAGGGCTCCGGGCATTTATGGCTACACCTTC.

This clone was counted only a few times. This CDR3 is also generated by other DNA sequences in the sample. The chain recombines TRBV2 with TRBJ2-2, with D possibly being TRBD1 or TRBD2 (5 bases each). The CDR3 is made up of 13 amino acids. The germline gives CDR1 SNHLY, CDR2 FYNNEI. Trimming pared 3 bases from V and 7 bases from J, leaving 9 bases between. CDR3 residues: CASSERGLGELFF. DNA for the CDR3: TGTGCCAGCAGTGAGAGGGGTCTCGGGGAGCTGTTTTTT.

This rearrangement joins TRBV12-5 to TRBJ2-4, with D maybe TRBD2 (6 bases). Per the germline V gene, CDR1 is LGHNT and CDR2 is FRNRAP. The germline V and J ends were trimmed by 5 bases and 10 bases, with 21 bases remaining between them. The CDR3 contains 15 residues. In nucleotides, the CDR3 is TGTGCTAGTGGTACCTGGGGTAGGGGAGGCTGGATTCAGTACTTC. Its translation is CASGTWGRGGWIQYF.

V is TRBV9 and J is TRBJ2-5; possibly TRBD1 or TRBD2 for D (6 bases each). Germline loops: CDR1 SGDLS, CDR2 YYNGEE. The V end lost 0 bases, the J end lost 1 base, and 10 bases lay between the germline ends. The CDR3 has 15 amino acids. The CDR3 here is CASSVVSGAQETQYF. CDR3 in DNA: TGTGCCAGCAGCGTAGTTTCGGGGGCCCAAGAGACCCAGTACTTC.

This chain joins TRBV9 and TRBJ2-2, with D possibly matching TRBD1 (7 bases). Trimming pared 0 bases from V and 3 bases from J, leaving 12 bases between. Germline assignment: CDR1 SGDLS and CDR2 YYNGEE. This CDR3 is 16 amino acids long. CDR3 residues: CASSVVGRGDTGELFF. In nucleotides, the CDR3 is TGTGCCAGCAGCGTAGTTGGCAGGGGGGACACCGGGGAGCTGTTTTTT.

For the CDR3, the DNA is TGCAGCGTCGGGACAGGGGACTATGGCTACACCTTC. It yields the protein CSVGTGDYGYTF. This chain links TRBV29-1 with TRBJ1-2; 10 nucleotides align to TRBD1. Per germline, CDR1 SQVTM and CDR2 ANQGSEA. J gave up 3 bases and V 6 bases, and 1 base lay outside the gene matches. The CDR3 is made up of 12 amino acids.

The V gene is TRBV6-6, the J gene TRBJ1-1, with D maybe TRBD1 (5 bases). Trimming took off 10 bases at V and 0 bases at J, with 9 bases between the two ends. This CDR3 spans 12 amino acids. Germline CDR1 is MNHNY and CDR2 is SVGAGI (reference sequence). The chain's CDR3 is CATKGMNTEAFF. CDR3 DNA: TGTGCCACTAAGGGGATGAACACTGAAGCTTTCTTT.

The DNA for the CDR3 is TGTGCCAGCAGTAGCTCCTCCTACGAGCAGTACTTC. Its protein product is CASSSSSYEQYF. The chain is built from TRBV6-5 and TRBJ2-7, with no clear D. The V end lost 5 bases, the J end lost 0 bases, and 5 bases lay between the germline ends. CDR1 is MNHEY, CDR2 SVGAGI, per germline. This CDR3 is built from 12 residues.

The gene calls are TRBV2 and TRBJ2-7; TRBD2 matches at 11 bases. There are 14 residues in the CDR3. CDR1 and CDR2 (germline): SNHLY, FYNNEI. The ends lost 5 bases at V and 6 bases at J; junction bases unmatched: 6. The CDR3 DNA reads TGTGCCAGCAGTTTAGCGGGGGGGCCGAGCGAGCAGTACTTC. Residues: CASSLAGGPSEQYF.

The chain couples TRBV11-1 to TRBJ1-2, with 7 bases fitting TRBD1. CDR3 length: 15 amino acids. The germline V gene encodes CDR1 SGHAT and CDR2 FQDESV (reference sequence). Unmatched junction bases numbered 13, after V lost 5 bases and J lost 7 bases. CDR3 sequence reads: CASSPPTGFISGYTF. The DNA for the CDR3 is TGTGCCAGCAGCCCACCGACAGGGTTCATTTCTGGCTACACCTTC.

The chain is built from TRBV11-2 and TRBJ2-5, with D possibly being TRBD1 (6 bases). The germline CDR1 and CDR2 sequences are SGHAT and FQNNGV. This CDR3 region has 15 residues. V gave up 3 bases and J gave up 4 bases, with 15 bases separating them. The CDR3 spells CASSFTVTGLETQYF. CDR3 nucleotides: TGTGCCAGCAGCTTCACCGTCACAGGGTTAGAGACCCAGTACTTC.

The chain links TRBV7-2 to TRBJ2-7, with D unresolved. This CDR3 has 11 residues. V shed 5 bases and J shed 3 bases, with 5 bases lying between them. The V gene's germline CDR1 is SGHTA and CDR2 FQGNSA. The DNA for the CDR3 is TGTGCCAGCAGCGAGATCTACGAGCAGTACTTC. Protein product: CASSEIYEQYF.

The V and J genes are TRBV11-3 and TRBJ2-4, with a weak D call TRBD1 (6 bases). V dropped 5 bases and J dropped 8 bases, with 13 bases sitting between them. This CDR3 has 13 amino acids. Per the germline V gene, CDR1 is SGHNT and CDR2 is YENEEA. The CDR3 nucleotides are TGTGCCAGCAGCAGAACAGGGCTCGACATTCAGTACTTC. Amino acid sequence: CASSRTGLDIQYF.

This chain links TRBV9 with TRBJ2-1; the D is unclear. Germline CDR1 is SGDLS and CDR2 is YYNGEE. The V end was cut by 4 bases, the J end by 0 bases, with 11 bases between. This CDR3 region has 15 residues. CDR3 loop: CASSPRHSSYNEQFF. The DNA of the CDR3 is TGTGCCAGCAGCCCTCGGCATAGCTCCTACAATGAGCAGTTCTTC.